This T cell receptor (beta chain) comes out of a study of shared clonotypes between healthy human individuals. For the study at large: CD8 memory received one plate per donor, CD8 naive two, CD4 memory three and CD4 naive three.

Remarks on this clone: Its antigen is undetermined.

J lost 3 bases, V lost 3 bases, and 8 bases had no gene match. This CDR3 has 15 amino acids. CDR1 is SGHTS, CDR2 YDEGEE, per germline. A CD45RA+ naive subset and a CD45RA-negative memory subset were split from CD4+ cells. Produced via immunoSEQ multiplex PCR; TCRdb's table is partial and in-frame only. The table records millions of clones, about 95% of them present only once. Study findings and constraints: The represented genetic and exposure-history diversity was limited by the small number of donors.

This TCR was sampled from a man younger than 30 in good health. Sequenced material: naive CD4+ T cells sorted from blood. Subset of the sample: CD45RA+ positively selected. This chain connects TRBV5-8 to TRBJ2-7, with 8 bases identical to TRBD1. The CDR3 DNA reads TGTGCCAGCAGCTCCAGACAGGGGTTATTCTACGAGCAGTACTTC. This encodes CASSSRQGLFYEQYF.